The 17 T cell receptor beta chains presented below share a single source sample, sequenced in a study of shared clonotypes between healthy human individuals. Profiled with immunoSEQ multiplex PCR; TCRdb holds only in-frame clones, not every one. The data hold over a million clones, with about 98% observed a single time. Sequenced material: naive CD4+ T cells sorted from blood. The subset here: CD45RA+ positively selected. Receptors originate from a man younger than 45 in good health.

CDR3 sequence reads: CASSSSRGSGNQPQHF. For the CDR3, the DNA is TGTGCCAGCAGTTCCAGCAGGGGAAGCGGCAATCAGCCCCAGCATTTT. The chain recombines TRBV28 with TRBJ1-5; tentatively, D is TRBD1 (6 bases). The germline V and J ends were trimmed by 4 bases and 2 bases, with 15 bases remaining between them. The CDR3 runs to 16 residues. Germline V gives CDR1 MDHEN, CDR2 SYDVKM.

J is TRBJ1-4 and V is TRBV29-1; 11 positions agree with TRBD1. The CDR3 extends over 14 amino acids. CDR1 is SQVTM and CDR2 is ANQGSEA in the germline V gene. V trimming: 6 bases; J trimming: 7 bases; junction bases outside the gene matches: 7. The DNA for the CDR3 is TGCAGCGTGCGTTCCGGGACAGGGGGTGAAAAACTGTTTTTT. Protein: CSVRSGTGGEKLFF.

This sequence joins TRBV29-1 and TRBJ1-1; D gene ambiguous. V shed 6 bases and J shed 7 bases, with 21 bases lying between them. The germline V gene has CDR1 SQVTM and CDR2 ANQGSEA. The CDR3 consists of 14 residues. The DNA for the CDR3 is TGCAGCGTACGGACCAGGATATACGATGGTGAAGCTTTCTTT. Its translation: CSVRTRIYDGEAFF.

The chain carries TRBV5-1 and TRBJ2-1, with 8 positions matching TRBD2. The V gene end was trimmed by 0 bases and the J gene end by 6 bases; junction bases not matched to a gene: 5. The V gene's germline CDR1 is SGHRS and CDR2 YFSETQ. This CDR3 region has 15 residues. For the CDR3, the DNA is TGCGCCAGCAGCTTGGCCCAGCGGGGGCCCAATGAGCAGTTCTTC. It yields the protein CASSLAQRGPNEQFF.

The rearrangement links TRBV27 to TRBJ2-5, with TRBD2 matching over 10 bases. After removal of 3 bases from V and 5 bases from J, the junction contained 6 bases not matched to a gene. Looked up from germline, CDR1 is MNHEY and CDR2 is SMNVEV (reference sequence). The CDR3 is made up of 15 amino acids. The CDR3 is CASSFLAGASETQYF. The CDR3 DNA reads TGTGCCAGCAGTTTCCTAGCGGGAGCGAGCGAGACCCAGTACTTC.

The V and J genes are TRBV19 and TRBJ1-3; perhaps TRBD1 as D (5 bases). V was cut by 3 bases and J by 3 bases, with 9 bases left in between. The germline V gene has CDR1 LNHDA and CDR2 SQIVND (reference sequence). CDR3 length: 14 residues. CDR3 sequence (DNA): TGTGCCAGTAGTATGGGACTGTTTGGAAACACCATATATTTT. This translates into CASSMGLFGNTIYF.

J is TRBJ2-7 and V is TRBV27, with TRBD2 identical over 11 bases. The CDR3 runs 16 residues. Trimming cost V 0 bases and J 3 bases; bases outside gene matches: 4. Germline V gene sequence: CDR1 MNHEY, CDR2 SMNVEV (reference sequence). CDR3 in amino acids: CASSLSPSGRIYEQYF. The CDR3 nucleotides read TGTGCCAGCAGTTTATCCCCTAGCGGGAGGATCTACGAGCAGTACTTC.

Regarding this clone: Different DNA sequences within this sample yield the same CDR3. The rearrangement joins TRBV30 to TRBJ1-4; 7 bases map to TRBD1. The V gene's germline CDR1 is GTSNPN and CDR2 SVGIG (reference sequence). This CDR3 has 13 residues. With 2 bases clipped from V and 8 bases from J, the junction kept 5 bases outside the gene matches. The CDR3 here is CAWSRGRGEKLFF. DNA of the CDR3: TGTGCCTGGAGTAGGGGCAGGGGGGAAAAACTGTTTTTT.

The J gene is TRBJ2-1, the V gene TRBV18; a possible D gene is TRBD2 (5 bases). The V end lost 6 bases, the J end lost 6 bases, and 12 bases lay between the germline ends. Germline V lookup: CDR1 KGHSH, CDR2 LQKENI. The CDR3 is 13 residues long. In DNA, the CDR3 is TGTGCCAGCTCGTCGGACTTGGGCAATGAGCAGTTCTTC. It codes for CASSSDLGNEQFF.

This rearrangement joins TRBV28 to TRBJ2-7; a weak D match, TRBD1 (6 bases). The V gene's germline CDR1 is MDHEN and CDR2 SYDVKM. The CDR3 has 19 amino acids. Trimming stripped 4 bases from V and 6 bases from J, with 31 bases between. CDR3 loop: CASSSLFNEAGAREREQYF. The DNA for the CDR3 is TGTGCCAGCAGTTCACTGTTCAACGAGGCAGGGGCAAGGGAGCGCGAGCAGTACTTC.

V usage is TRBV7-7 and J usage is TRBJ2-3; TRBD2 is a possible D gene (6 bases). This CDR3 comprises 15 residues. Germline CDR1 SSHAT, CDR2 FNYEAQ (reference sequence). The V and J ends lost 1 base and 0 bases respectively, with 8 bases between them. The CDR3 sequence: CASSLGEESTDTQYF. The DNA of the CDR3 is TGTGCCAGCAGCTTAGGGGAGGAGAGCACAGATACGCAGTATTTT.

As DNA, the CDR3 is TGTGCCATCAGCCCCACTAGCGGGGTCTACAATGAGCAGTTCTTC. It translates to CAISPTSGVYNEQFF. The chain couples TRBV10-3 to TRBJ2-1; 10 positions match TRBD2. V gave up 6 bases and J gave up 3 bases; unmatched junction bases: 5. In germline, CDR1 is ENHRY, CDR2 SYGVKD. This CDR3 comprises 15 residues.

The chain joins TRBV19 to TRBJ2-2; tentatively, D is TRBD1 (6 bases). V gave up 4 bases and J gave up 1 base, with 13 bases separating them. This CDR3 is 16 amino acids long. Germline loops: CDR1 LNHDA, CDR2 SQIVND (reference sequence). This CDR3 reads CASSSPRDKNTGELFF. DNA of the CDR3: TGTGCCAGTAGTAGCCCTCGGGACAAGAACACCGGGGAGCTGTTTTTT.

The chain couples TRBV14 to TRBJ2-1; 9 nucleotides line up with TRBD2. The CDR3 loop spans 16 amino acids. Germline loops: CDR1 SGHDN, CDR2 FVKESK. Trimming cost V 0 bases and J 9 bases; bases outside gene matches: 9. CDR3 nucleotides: TGTGCCAGCAGCCAAGATTACGGACTAGCGAAGAGTGAGCAGTTCTTC. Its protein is CASSQDYGLAKSEQFF. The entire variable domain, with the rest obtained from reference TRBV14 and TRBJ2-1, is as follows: EAGVTQFPSHSVIEKGQTVTLRCDPISGHDNLYWYRRVMGKEIKFLLHFVKESKQDESGMPNNRFLAERTGGTYSTLKVQPAELEDSGVYFCASSQDYGLAKSEQFFGPGTRLTVL.

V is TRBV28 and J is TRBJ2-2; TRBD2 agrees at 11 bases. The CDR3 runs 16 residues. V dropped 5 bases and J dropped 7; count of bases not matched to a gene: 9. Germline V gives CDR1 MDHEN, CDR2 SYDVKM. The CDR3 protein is CASSQTSGRRNGELFF. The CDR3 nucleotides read TGTGCCAGCAGTCAAACTAGCGGGAGAAGGAACGGGGAGCTGTTTTTT.

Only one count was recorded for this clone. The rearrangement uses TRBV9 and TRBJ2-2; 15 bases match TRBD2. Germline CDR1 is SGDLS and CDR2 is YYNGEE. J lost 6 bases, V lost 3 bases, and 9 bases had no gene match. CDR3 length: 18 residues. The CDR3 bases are TGTGCCAGCAGCGCCGGACTAGCGGGAGGGCAGGTATCCGGGGAGCTGTTTTTT. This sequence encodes CASSAGLAGGQVSGELFF.

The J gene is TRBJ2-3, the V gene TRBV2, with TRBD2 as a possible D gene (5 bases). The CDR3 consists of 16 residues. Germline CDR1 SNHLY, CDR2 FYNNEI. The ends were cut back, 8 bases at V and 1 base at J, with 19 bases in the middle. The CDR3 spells CASSRGPFSGTDTQYF. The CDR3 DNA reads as TGTGCCAGCTCCCGAGGGCCCTTCAGTGGCACAGATACGCAGTATTTT.